The 31 T cell receptor beta chains in this list originate from one sample, sequenced in a study of blood T cell repertoires in COVID-19. Here immunoSEQ multiplex PCR was the method, and the copy in TCRdb shows in-frame clones only, minus some. The repertoire includes over 200,000 clones, 87% of them detected once, and approximately 12% sits in the top ten. The sample comprised peripheral blood. Every receptor here comes from a woman aged 18-29 years who had recovered from COVID-19.

As to this clone: The junction departs from germline at one end; a sequencing error may be responsible. DNA of the CDR3: TGTGCCAGTAGTTGGACAGGGAGTAACAATGGCTACACCTTC. Translating it yields CASSWTGSNNGYTF. The rearrangement joins TRBV19 to TRBJ1-2, with 8 bases matching TRBD1. Germline CDR1 is LNHDA and CDR2 is SQIVND (reference sequence). The CDR3 extends over 14 amino acids. Using reference TRBV19 and TRBJ1-2 for the parts outside the CDR3, the full variable domain is DGGITQSPKYLFRKEGQNVTLSCEQNLNHDAMYWYRQDPGQGLRLIYYSQIVNDFQKGDIAEGYSVSREKKESFPLTVTSAQKNPTAFYLCASSWTGSNNGYTFGSGTRLTVV.

The chain uses TRBV30 and TRBJ2-7; D not certain. Germline-derived CDR1 and CDR2 are GTSNPN and SVGIG (reference sequence). The CDR3 is 12 residues long. Trimming took off 5 bases at V and 2 bases at J, with 10 bases between the two ends. CDR3 nucleotide sequence: TGTGCCTGGTCAGGCAATACCTACGAGCAGTACTTC. Translation: CAWSGNTYEQYF.

The rearrangement links TRBV27 to TRBJ1-1; maybe TRBD1 (5 bases). V was trimmed by 0 bases and J by 9 bases, leaving 17 bases between them. From germline, CDR1 is MNHEY and CDR2 SMNVEV (reference sequence). CDR3 length: 15 amino acids. The CDR3 region has the DNA TGTGCCAGCAGTTTATCCGGTCCGGGGGTTGGAAAAGCTTTCTTT. This encodes CASSLSGPGVGKAFF.

This clone was counted a few times. The chain combines TRBV2 with TRBJ2-2; TRBD2 matches 10 bases. The V segment lost 6 bases and the J segment 3 bases; nucleotides outside the gene matches: 16. CDR1 is SNHLY and CDR2 is FYNNEI in the germline V gene. The CDR3 has 19 residues. The CDR3 spells CASRGPSGSIRLDTGELFF. DNA of the CDR3: TGTGCCAGCAGGGGCCCTAGCGGGAGTATCAGATTGGACACCGGGGAGCTGTTTTTT.

This rearrangement joins TRBV6-5 to TRBJ1-1, with 8 positions matching TRBD1. This CDR3 spans 14 amino acids. Trimming at V came to 7 bases and at J to 5 bases, leaving 9 bases not matched to a gene. Germline-derived CDR1 and CDR2 are MNHEY and SVGAGI. CDR3 residues: CASTPDRGRTEAFF. CDR3 nucleotide sequence: TGTGCCAGCACGCCTGACAGGGGACGTACTGAAGCTTTCTTT.

The V gene is TRBV25-1, the J gene TRBJ1-1; no clear D gene. The CDR3 covers 12 residues. Germline V gene data show CDR1 as MGHDK and CDR2 as SYGVNS. The V gene lost 8 bases and the J gene lost 1 base, with 8 bases spanning the gap. This CDR3 reads CASQRQNTEAFF. CDR3 bases: TGTGCCAGCCAGAGGCAGAACACTGAAGCTTTCTTT.

This chain uses TRBV19 with TRBJ2-1; no clear D. The germline V gene encodes CDR1 LNHDA and CDR2 SQIVND (reference sequence). The CDR3 has 16 amino acids. Trimming took off 1 base at V and 0 bases at J, with 10 bases between the two ends. The DNA for the CDR3 is TGTGCCAGTAGTATAGTTCTGAGAAGCTCCTACAATGAGCAGTTCTTC. Protein: CASSIVLRSSYNEQFF.

The chain combines TRBV13 with TRBJ1-4; 12 bases match TRBD1. V lost 5 bases to trimming and J lost 6 bases; unmatched junction nucleotides: 1. This CDR3 is built from 14 residues. Germline loops: CDR1 PRHDT, CDR2 FYEKMQ (reference sequence). CDR3 bases: TGTGCCAGCAGCCGGGACAGGGGGCATGAAAAACTGTTTTTT. Amino acid sequence: CASSRDRGHEKLFF.

V usage is TRBV19 and J usage is TRBJ1-5; possibly TRBD1 for D (5 bases). Trimming left V 3 bases short and J 6 bases short, with 15 bases between. Germline V gives CDR1 LNHDA, CDR2 SQIVND (reference sequence). The CDR3 totals 15 residues. This CDR3 reads CASSMGSGGSQPQHF. CDR3 DNA sequence: TGTGCCAGTAGTATGGGATCCGGGGGAAGTCAGCCCCAGCATTTT.

In this sample, this clone turned up a few times. The CDR3 coding sequence is TGTGCCATCAGTGAGAGGCGTGGTGAAAGCGGGAACACTGAAGCTTTCTTT. This translates into CAISERRGESGNTEAFF. The genes are TRBV10-3 and TRBJ1-1; D is ambiguous. V was trimmed by 2 bases and J by 1 base, leaving 17 bases between them. CDR3 length equals 17 residues. CDR1 is ENHRY, CDR2 SYGVKD, per germline.

The chain is built from TRBV10-3 and TRBJ2-6; 15 bases are a match to TRBD2. In germline, CDR1 is ENHRY, CDR2 SYGVKD. The CDR3 spans 22 residues. The J segment lost 0 bases and the V segment lost 2 bases, leaving 11 bases of the junction unmatched. The CDR3 loop reads CAISEPNLGLAGGSSGANVLTF. The CDR3 DNA follows: TGTGCCATCAGTGAGCCCAACCTCGGACTAGCGGGAGGGAGCTCTGGGGCCAACGTCCTGACTTTC.

The V and J genes are TRBV19 and TRBJ1-2; 8 nucleotides match TRBD1. The germline gives CDR1 LNHDA, CDR2 SQIVND (reference sequence). The CDR3 extends over 12 amino acids. V lost 6 bases to trimming and J lost 7 bases; unmatched junction nucleotides: 4. The CDR3 loop reads CASRTGVRGYTF. The CDR3 DNA reads as TGTGCCAGTAGGACAGGGGTCCGTGGCTACACCTTC.

The chain combines TRBV25-1 with TRBJ1-2, with 11 bases fitting TRBD1. This CDR3 region has 15 residues. CDR1 MGHDK and CDR2 SYGVNS come from the germline V gene. V was pared by 3 bases and J by 5 bases, with 5 bases of the junction left unmatched. The CDR3 loop is CASSDPGQGGYGYTF. In DNA, the CDR3 is TGTGCCAGCAGTGATCCGGGACAGGGGGGGTATGGCTACACCTTC.

This sequence joins TRBV2 and TRBJ2-7; possibly TRBD2 for D (6 bases). This CDR3 contains 15 residues. Looked up from germline, CDR1 is SNHLY and CDR2 is FYNNEI. With 6 bases removed from V and 3 bases from J, the gap between germline ends came to 18 bases. CDR3 DNA sequence: TGTGCCAGCAGGGCGGGACCCTTCGGGGGCTACGAGCAGTACTTC. Translation: CASRAGPFGGYEQYF.

This clone appeared a single time. The chain combines TRBV5-1 with TRBJ2-7, with a weak D call TRBD2 (5 bases). Germline CDR1 is SGHRS and CDR2 is YFSETQ. The CDR3 consists of 13 residues. V was clipped by 1 base and J by 6 bases, with 11 bases between them. The CDR3 region is CASSLLATSEQYF. The DNA of the CDR3 is TGCGCCAGCAGCTTGCTAGCTACGAGCGAGCAGTACTTC.

The rearrangement joins TRBV4-2 to TRBJ2-3; 8 bases fit TRBD2. This CDR3 has 17 residues. Germline V CDR1 and CDR2: LGHNA, YNFKEQ. Trimming took 0 bases from V and 2 from J; bases not matched to a gene: 7. For the CDR3, the DNA is TGTGCCAGCAGCCAAGAGGAAGCGGGAGTTTCCACAGATACGCAGTATTTT. Translation: CASSQEEAGVSTDTQYF.

The V and J genes are TRBV10-3 and TRBJ2-1; D possibly corresponds to TRBD2 (6 bases). The V gene's germline CDR1 is ENHRY and CDR2 SYGVKD. V lost 10 bases and J lost 1, with 11 bases in between. There are 13 residues in the CDR3. This CDR3 is CATEGGSYNEQFF. The CDR3 coding sequence is TGTGCCACCGAAGGAGGGTCCTACAATGAGCAGTTCTTC.

The chain recombines TRBV19 with TRBJ2-2; possibly TRBD1 for D (6 bases). There are 14 residues in the CDR3. Trimming removed 2 bases at V and 3 bases at J, with 7 bases between. Germline loops: CDR1 LNHDA, CDR2 SQIVND (reference sequence). CDR3 coding DNA: TGTGCCAGTAGTATAACAGGGTACACCGGGGAGCTGTTTTTT. This translates into CASSITGYTGELFF. Supplemented by reference TRBV19 and TRBJ2-2, the full variable domain reads DGGITQSPKYLFRKEGQNVTLSCEQNLNHDAMYWYRQDPGQGLRLIYYSQIVNDFQKGDIAEGYSVSREKKESFPLTVTSAQKNPTAFYLCASSITGYTGELFFGEGSRLTVL.

The chain is built from TRBV4-1 and TRBJ2-3; tentatively, D is TRBD2 (6 bases). The CDR3 totals 14 residues. V was shortened by 3 bases and J by 0 bases, with 7 bases between the two germline ends. CDR1 is MGHRA and CDR2 is YSYEKL in the germline V gene. CDR3: CASSHLASTDTQYF. In DNA, the CDR3 is TGCGCCAGCAGCCACCTAGCGAGCACAGATACGCAGTATTTT.

CDR3 in amino acids: CAISETGLAGNLGGELFF. The CDR3 DNA is TGTGCCATCAGTGAGACGGGACTAGCGGGAAACCTCGGCGGGGAGCTGTTTTTT. V and J are TRBV10-3 and TRBJ2-2; 13 nucleotides align to TRBD2. Germline CDR1 and CDR2: ENHRY and SYGVKD. The CDR3 runs to 18 residues. The ends lost 2 bases at V and 7 bases at J; junction bases unmatched: 10.

CDR3 sequence reads: CASSQDRGLYGYTF. The CDR3 nucleotides read TGTGCCAGCAGCCAAGATAGGGGGCTCTATGGCTACACCTTC. The gene calls are TRBV3-1 (or the pseudogene TRBV3-2) and TRBJ1-2; 7 positions agree with TRBD1. The trim removed 0 bases at V and 4 bases at J, leaving 2 bases unmatched. CDR3 length: 14 residues. Germline values: CDR1 LGHDT, CDR2 YNNKEL (reference sequence).

The J gene is TRBJ2-1, the V gene TRBV30, with D unclear. This CDR3 spans 12 amino acids. Trimming stripped 2 bases from V and 9 bases from J, with 11 bases between. CDR1 GTSNPN and CDR2 SVGIG come from the germline V gene (reference sequence). CDR3 nucleotide sequence: TGTGCCTGGAGTTCAAACACCCTTGAGCAGTTCTTC. Protein sequence: CAWSSNTLEQFF.

V gene TRBV2 combines with J gene TRBJ2-1; 7 nucleotides match TRBD2. Trimming cost V 0 bases and J 12 bases; bases outside gene matches: 5. The CDR3 runs to 13 residues. In germline, CDR1 is SNHLY, CDR2 FYNNEI. Here the CDR3 reads CASSEAERDWQFF. The CDR3 DNA sequence: TGTGCCAGCAGTGAAGCTGAGCGGGACTGGCAGTTCTTC.

The genes are TRBV6-1 and TRBJ1-1; perhaps TRBD1 as D (6 bases). CDR3 length: 15 residues. Germline values: CDR1 MNHNS, CDR2 SASEGT. Deletions cut 0 bases from V and 3 bases from J, with 11 bases between. The CDR3 reads CASSEAVRGHTEAFF. The CDR3 bases are TGTGCCAGCAGTGAAGCGGTGCGGGGGCACACTGAAGCTTTCTTT.

J is TRBJ1-1 and V is TRBV30; a weak D match, TRBD1 (6 bases). The CDR3 length is 10 residues. Germline V CDR1 and CDR2: GTSNPN, SVGIG (reference sequence). Between the trimmed V and J ends, which lost 7 bases and 7 bases, there was a span of 10 bases. The CDR3 nucleotides are TGTGCCTTACAACAGGGTGAAGCTTTCTTT. Translating gives CALQQGEAFF.

The count of this clone is one. The V and J genes are TRBV10-2 and TRBJ2-7, with 9 bases that match TRBD2. J lost 0 bases, V lost 0 bases, and 3 bases had no gene match. This CDR3 is 16 amino acids long. Germline V lookup: CDR1 WSHSY, CDR2 SAAADI. The CDR3 sequence: CASSESRLAVSYEQYF. In DNA, the CDR3 is TGCGCCAGCAGTGAGTCTCGACTAGCGGTCTCCTACGAGCAGTACTTC.

The J gene is TRBJ2-1, the V gene TRBV19, with 8 bases that match TRBD2. Losses at the gene ends were 7 bases for V and 5 bases for J; bases not matched to a gene: 7. The germline V gene has CDR1 LNHDA and CDR2 SQIVND (reference sequence). The CDR3 has 14 residues. In DNA form, the CDR3 reads TGTGCCAGTAATCTTGCGGGAGGTGACAATGAGCAGTTCTTC. This encodes CASNLAGGDNEQFF.

The V and J genes are TRBV29-1 and TRBJ2-2; a possible D gene is TRBD2 (5 bases). The CDR3 has 13 residues. Trimming removed 6 bases at V and 3 bases at J, with 11 bases between. CDR1 is SQVTM, CDR2 ANQGSEA, per germline. CDR3 coding DNA: TGCAGCGTCTGGACTTTATACACCGGGGAGCTGTTTTTT. It specifies CSVWTLYTGELFF.

The chain couples TRBV9 to TRBJ2-5; perhaps TRBD2 as D (5 bases). V was clipped by 4 bases and J by 4 bases, with 17 bases between them. The CDR3 is made up of 15 amino acids. CDR1 and CDR2 (germline): SGDLS, YYNGEE. The chain's CDR3 is CASSIFPTEGETQYF. Here the CDR3 DNA reads TGTGCCAGCAGCATTTTTCCGACCGAGGGAGAGACCCAGTACTTC.

The J gene is TRBJ2-1, the V gene TRBV10-1, with 11 positions matching TRBD2. The CDR3 loop spans 15 amino acids. Germline-derived CDR1 and CDR2 are WNHNN and SYGVQD (reference sequence). V gave up 3 bases and J gave up 5 bases; unmatched junction bases: 3. CDR3 region: CASSDIAGGNNEQFF. In DNA form, the CDR3 reads TGCGCCAGCAGTGATATAGCGGGAGGGAACAATGAGCAGTTCTTC.

The DNA for the CDR3 is TGTGCCAGCAGTGAATTTGGGGGGGGGAACACTGAAGCTTTCTTT. It yields the protein CASSEFGGGNTEAFF. The rearrangement joins TRBV6-1 to TRBJ1-1, with D perhaps TRBD1 (5 bases). V lost 2 bases and J lost 1, with 11 bases in between. The CDR3 totals 15 residues. Germline values: CDR1 MNHNS, CDR2 SASEGT.